Each of the 4 T cell receptor beta chains below was sequenced from the same sample in a study of T cell clonality in common variable immunodeficiency. The assay was immunoSEQ multiplex PCR, and TCRdb's table has in-frame clones only and misses some. The profile covers about 37,000 clones, none occurring a single time. The source material was peripheral blood mononuclear cells. The receptors here all came from a person aged 18-69 years in good health.

This clone was counted only a few times. Read coverage stops 3 residues before the CDR3 terminus; the germline J gene supplies the remainder. The V call is TRBV7-2, the J call TRBJ1-1, with TRBD1 identical over 11 bases. CDR1 is SGHTA, CDR2 FQGNSA, per germline. The CDR3 has 15 amino acids. The CDR3 is CASSLGGTGGNEAFF. Partial CDR3 DNA: TGTGCCAGCAGCTTAGGCGGGACAGGGGGGAATGAG.

This clone was seen at least ten times. The read stops 3 residues short of the end of the CDR3; the missing end is completed from the germline J gene. The V and J genes are TRBV5-1 and TRBJ1-1; no clear D. This CDR3 spans 13 amino acids. In germline, CDR1 is SGHRS, CDR2 YFSETQ. CDR3 DNA, as far as it was read: TGCGCCAGCAGCTTGGCCAGCCAGGCAGAA. The encoded protein is CASSLASQAE. The whole CDR3 protein is CASSLASQAEAFF.

This clone occurred many times. The read terminates 3 residues before the CDR3 end, so the remaining end is supplied by the germline J gene. The chain joins TRBV19 to TRBJ2-5; no definite D call. V was shortened by 5 bases and J by 4 bases, with 5 bases between the two germline ends. Germline CDR1 LNHDA, CDR2 SQIVND (reference sequence). The CDR3 covers 11 residues. The CDR3 protein is CASSFGETQYF. The CDR3 bases that were read are TGTGCCAGTAGTTTCGGAGAGACC.

This clone was seen at least ten times. With the read ending 3 residues before the CDR3 end, the germline J gene is used to fill in that end. The chain has TRBV5-1 and TRBJ2-5; no clear D gene. CDR1 SGHRS and CDR2 YFSETQ come from the germline V gene. The CDR3 has 13 amino acids. V lost 1 base to trimming and J lost 2 bases, with 6 bases between them. CDR3 DNA (partial): TGCGCCAGCAGCTTGACAGTGCAAGAGACC. It translates to CASSLTVQET. The full CDR3 protein reads CASSLTVQETQYF.